This T cell receptor beta chain was identified in a study of T cells after yellow fever vaccination. Study details: Libraries from low-cell-number fractions were prepared with the SMART-Seq v4 Ultra Low Input RNA kit.

Via MiXCR, TCRdb re-called the 5' RACE reads, giving one row per CDR3 protein. The sample has 300,000 to 400,000 distinct CDR3 sequences; over 8.5% are singletons. The study, taken as a whole, reports: Abundant bulk-population clonotypes could contaminate the FACS-sorted repertoires.

Concerning this clonotype itself: No antigen is known for it.

This sequence was found in a man aged 18-30 years who received the YFV17D yellow fever vaccine. Sequencing used CD4+ T cells sorted from PBMCs, obtained 45 days after the yellow fever booster vaccination.

The CDR3 sequence: CASSPDRSYNSPLHF. DNA of the CDR3: TGCGCCAGCAGCCCGGACCGCTCCTATAATTCACCCCTCCACTTT. The V gene is TRBV5-1, the J gene TRBJ1-6, with D hard to call. Germline assignment: CDR1 SGHRS and CDR2 YFSETQ. The CDR3 sequence is 15 residues long. Trimming pared 4 bases from V and 0 bases from J, leaving 8 bases between.